The TCR beta chain described here comes from a study of cytomegalovirus exposure and HLA in healthy donors. From the roughly 120-subject validation cohort, which was separate from the approximately 700-subject first cohort, the donors were drawn. As concerns this clone: Its cognate antigen is unknown.

CDR1 MNHEY and CDR2 SMNVEV come from the germline V gene (reference sequence). The CDR3 totals 15 residues. Trimming took 8 bases from V and 3 from J, leaving 20 bases between them. Study outcomes and limitations: Overall, approximately 150 TCR beta chains were annotated as cytomegalovirus-associated.

Clones were read by immunoSEQ multiplex PCR, and TCRdb kept only the in-frame ones, dropping some. Seen here are 45,000 to 70,000 clones, more than 90% observed once, and the top ten hold around 1%. This chain uses TRBV27 with TRBJ2-7, with D possibly matching TRBD2 (6 bases). Sequencing was performed on PBMCs. The clonotype was recovered from a man aged 18 to 29 in good health and CMV-seronegative. Here the CDR3 DNA reads TGTGCCAGCGCATCAACCCCGGGACTCCGCTACGAGCAGTACTTC. Its translation: CASASTPGLRYEQYF.